Listed below are T cell receptor beta chains from one sample, sequenced in a study of T cell changes during pregnancy in multiple sclerosis. Clones were sequenced by immunoSEQ multiplex PCR, and TCRdb holds only the in-frame ones, with some missing. The data contain around 100,000 clones, roughly 92% of them singletons. The sequences come from peripheral blood, collected after pregnancy. The origin of the receptors is a female donor with multiple sclerosis, enrolled in a pregnancy study. The CDR3 runs from the conserved cysteine through the conserved F or W. The order of the fields is clone size, V gene, J gene, D gene, CDR3 DNA, CDR3 protein. A D gene is named only where the DNA matches it firmly. The size field is filled for only some rows; it gives once, few, many or a size class.

NA	TRBV5-1	TRBJ2-7	TRBD2	TGCGCCAGCAGCCCCCTTAGCGGGAGCTTATACGAGCAGTACTTC	CASSPLSGSLYEQYF
NA	TRBV10-2	TRBJ2-7	TRBD2	TGCGCCAGCACTCCGGGACTAGCGGGAGAAGGCGAGCAGTACTTC	CASTPGLAGEGEQYF
NA	TRBV6-6	TRBJ2-3	TRBD2	TGTGCCAGCCGAGCGGGGTCAGATACGCAGTATTTT	CASRAGSDTQYF
NA	TRBV2	TRBJ1-5	NA	TGTGCCAGCAGTTTGGTGGGGGGGAATCAGCCCCAGCATTTT	CASSLVGGNQPQHF
NA	TRBV28	TRBJ1-2	NA	TGTGCCAGCCGAGACGGGTATGGCTACACCTTC	CASRDGYGYTF
NA	TRBV15	TRBJ2-5	TRBD2	TGTGCCACCAGCAGAGATAAACGACGCACGGGGGGGGAGACCCAGTACTTC	CATSRDKRRTGGETQYF
NA	TRBV27	TRBJ1-1	NA	TGTGCCAGCACTCCCGGAGTGGGGAACACTGAAGCTTTCTTT	CASTPGVGNTEAFF
NA	TRBV4-3	TRBJ2-2	TRBD1	TGCGCCAGCAGCCTGGGACAGGGGTTTGGCGGGGAGCTGTTTTTT	CASSLGQGFGGELFF
many	TRBV25-1	TRBJ2-2	TRBD1	TGTGCCAGCAGCCACGTGACAGGGTCGGAGTTAACCGGGGAGCTGTTTTTT	CASSHVTGSELTGELFF
NA	TRBV2	TRBJ2-5	NA	TGTGCCAGCGGCGACCCCGGGGAGACCCAGTACTTC	CASGDPGETQYF
NA	TRBV2	TRBJ2-1	TRBD1	TGTGCCAGCTTAGGGACAGGGGGCAATGAGCAGTTCTTC	CASLGTGGNEQFF
NA	TRBV30	TRBJ1-3	TRBD1	TGTGCCACTAAGACAGGGAACGCCGGAAACACCATATATTTT	CATKTGNAGNTIYF
once	TRBV7-2	TRBJ1-5	NA	TGTGCCAGCAGCCTAGGCGGTAGGGGTTATAGCAATCAGCCCCAGCATTTT	CASSLGGRGYSNQPQHF
once	TRBV7-6	TRBJ1-3	TRBD1	TGTGCCAGCAGCGCCACAGGGGGCGCTCCCAACACCATATATTTT	CASSATGGAPNTIYF
NA	TRBV9	TRBJ2-1	TRBD2	TGTGCCAGCAGCCCCGGACTAGCCGCTTCCTACAATGAGCAGTTCTTC	CASSPGLAASYNEQFF
NA	TRBV5-4	TRBJ2-5	TRBD2	TGTGCCAGCCTGGCTAGCGGGAGGCCAGAGACCCAGTACTTC	CASLASGRPETQYF
once	TRBV18	TRBJ1-2	NA	TGTGCCAGCTCCCGGGGAGATAACTATGGCTACACCTTC	CASSRGDNYGYTF
NA	TRBV2	TRBJ2-7	NA	TGTGCCAGCAGTGAATACGGGGTGGGGTCCTACGAGCAGTACTTC	CASSEYGVGSYEQYF
NA	TRBV27	TRBJ2-7	NA	TGTGCCAGCTCCCGGGGGATTTACTACGAGCAGTACTTC	CASSRGIYYEQYF
NA	TRBV5-8	TRBJ1-2	NA	TGTGCCAGCAGCTTGGACCAGGGGCCCTATGGCTACACCTTC	CASSLDQGPYGYTF
NA	TRBV19	TRBJ2-1	TRBD1	TGTGCCAGTAGTATAGATCCTCGGACAGGGGTCGGTCGATACAATGAGCAGTTCTTC	CASSIDPRTGVGRYNEQFF
NA	TRBV6-1	TRBJ1-3	NA	TGTGCCAGCAATTTAGGGGGATCTGGAAACACCATATATTTT	CASNLGGSGNTIYF
NA	TRBV6-1	TRBJ2-5	TRBD2	TGTGCCAGCAGTGAAACAGGACTAGCGGGAGTACGAGAGACCCAGTACTTC	CASSETGLAGVRETQYF
NA	TRBV19	TRBJ1-1	NA	TGTGCCAGTAGTGCAGGGGCAAACACTGAAGCTTTCTTT	CASSAGANTEAFF
NA	TRBV10-3	TRBJ2-7	NA	TGTGCCATCAGTGATGGCCCCGACTCCTCCTACGAGCAGTACTTC	CAISDGPDSSYEQYF
NA	TRBV27	TRBJ2-1	NA	TGTGCCAGCAGTGTCCCTCCTAATGAGCAGTTCTTC	CASSVPPNEQFF
once	TRBV7-9	TRBJ1-2	TRBD1	TGTGCCAGCAGCTACGCACCGGGACAGGATAATGGCTACACCTTC	CASSYAPGQDNGYTF
NA	TRBV5-1	TRBJ2-7	NA	TGCGCCAGCAGCTTACTCACAGGGCCCGAGCAGTACTTC	CASSLLTGPEQYF
NA	TRBV7-2	TRBJ2-1	TRBD2	TGTGCCAGCAGCTTAGGTCGCGGGGGGGCCTACAATGAGCAGTTCTTC	CASSLGRGGAYNEQFF
NA	TRBV28	TRBJ1-2	TRBD1	TGTGCCAGCAGTACTCCGTTAACCGGGACAGCCTATGGCTACACCTTC	CASSTPLTGTAYGYTF
NA	TRBV6-1	TRBJ2-7	NA	TGTGCCACCAGTTGGGGCCACGAGCAGTACTTC	CATSWGHEQYF
once	TRBV7-3	TRBJ2-1	NA	TGTGCCAGCAGCTTAAGCCCAGGGGTCGAGCAGTTCTTC	CASSLSPGVEQFF
once	TRBV5-1	TRBJ2-2	NA	TGCGCCAGCAGCTTGGACTCCTCCGGGGAGCTGTTTTTT	CASSLDSSGELFF
once	TRBV19	TRBJ1-4	TRBD1	TGTGCCAGTAGTATACAGGGGGCGAATGAAAAACTGTTTTTT	CASSIQGANEKLFF
NA	TRBV5-8	TRBJ1-1	NA	TGTGCCAGCAGCTTCGGGGGGCTTAGGGGTGAAGCTTTCTTT	CASSFGGLRGEAFF
NA	TRBV29-1	TRBJ2-3	TRBD2	TGCAGCTACCCGGGTAGCGGGAGCTCGGATACGCAGTATTTT	CSYPGSGSSDTQYF
NA	TRBV18	TRBJ2-7	NA	TGTGCCAGCTCACCGTTGGGCCAAAATCGGGCTGGGAGCGGCTACGAGCAGTACTTC	CASSPLGQNRAGSGYEQYF
NA	TRBV11-2	TRBJ1-2	TRBD1	TGTGCCAGCAGCTTTTCACAGGGGAATGGCTACACCTTC	CASSFSQGNGYTF
NA	TRBV2	TRBJ2-2	NA	TGTGCCAGCAGTCATTCGGGAAACACCGGGGAGCTGTTTTTT	CASSHSGNTGELFF
NA	TRBV27	TRBJ1-5	NA	TGTGCCAGCAGTTTTTCGGCCATGGGGGCGCAGGCCCAGCCCCAGCATTTT	CASSFSAMGAQAQPQHF
NA	TRBV4-1	TRBJ1-1	NA	TGCGCCAGCAGCCAAGATTCTCAAGTACGGGGGAGCACTGAAGCTTTCTTT	CASSQDSQVRGSTEAFF
NA	TRBV15	TRBJ1-6	NA	TGTGCCACCAGCAGAGAACGGACATTTGCCTATAATTCACCCCTCCACTTT	CATSRERTFAYNSPLHF
NA	TRBV10-3	TRBJ1-2	NA	TGTGCCATCAGTGAGCCGAGTCTTAACTATGGCTACACCTTC	CAISEPSLNYGYTF
NA	TRBV11-2	TRBJ2-2	TRBD1	TGTGCCAGCAGCCCAACAGGGGCCTTCCTCGCCGGGGAGCTGTTTTTT	CASSPTGAFLAGELFF
once	TRBV15	TRBJ2-7	NA	TGTGCCACCAGCAGAGTGGGTCCGTCGAGGGAGCAGTACTTC	CATSRVGPSREQYF
NA	TRBV7-2	TRBJ2-7	NA	TGTGCCAGCAGCTTGGGGGCCTTAATAACCTACGAGCAGTACTTC	CASSLGALITYEQYF
once	TRBV11-2	TRBJ2-1	TRBD2	TGTGCCAGCAGCTTAGGGGGGGGTGAGCAGTTCTTC	CASSLGGGEQFF
NA	TRBV5-1	TRBJ2-5	TRBD2	TGCGCCAGCAGCTCCGGGACTAGCGGGACTCAAGAGACCCAGTACTTC	CASSSGTSGTQETQYF
NA	TRBV5-1	TRBJ2-6	TRBD1	TGCGCCAGCAGCTTGGTCCCTTGGGACAGCCCCGTGGGGGGGGCCAACGTCCTGACTTTC	CASSLVPWDSPVGGANVLTF
NA	TRBV27	TRBJ1-6	TRBD1	TGTGCCAGCTCTGAACAGGGGGCGAATTCACCCCTCCACTTT	CASSEQGANSPLHF
NA	TRBV28	TRBJ2-7	NA	TGTGCCAGCAGCCCCGGAGGGGGAGGGGCCTACGAGCAGTACTTC	CASSPGGGGAYEQYF
once	TRBV19	TRBJ1-5	TRBD1	TGTGCCAGTACCGCATGGGCAGGGGGCCTGGGGCAGCCCCAGCATTTT	CASTAWAGGLGQPQHF
NA	TRBV4-1	TRBJ2-7	TRBD2	TGCGCCAGCAGCCAAGATAAAGCCGGGACTACCTACGAGCAGTACTTC	CASSQDKAGTTYEQYF